This TCR beta chain comes out of a study of blood T cell repertoires in COVID-19 (dated by TCRdb to 2020 to 2022). In the study overall: Samples from collaborators originated in the United States, Italy and Spain and spanned both the acute and convalescent phases of COVID-19. The material from the prospective study consisted of cDNA or gDNA derived from T cells, B-cell-depleted T cells, or PBMCs. Deeply sampled blood TCRbeta repertoires from subjects exposed to, actively infected with, or recovered from COVID-19 were included in the dataset. The repertoires were released in a freely available public database meant as a resource for research on the immune response to SARS-CoV-2. The samples were drawn from two sources: the first 160 participants of the ongoing ImmuneRACE study, and 1,000 to 1,500 subjects contributed by 6 global collaborators. A de-identified subject ID, COVID-19 status, age in years and sex were almost always included in the sample metadata. Where available, HLA class I and class II types were taken from metadata supplied by the sample provider and were not determined by assay-based typing. What the work shows at the level of the full study, not this receptor alone: How much clinical and demographic metadata was included differed by source and by participant, and the metadata was provided uncurated.

As to this clone: The clone's antigen remains unknown. No per-base quality is available; no much larger clone lies one base away.

TCRbeta CDR3 regions were amplified from genomic DNA using the immunoSEQ Assay, a bias-controlled multiplex PCR. In the source study's methods: The number of nucleated cells in each sample was estimated by amplification of reference gene primers within the assay. To quantify the absolute abundance of each unique TCRbeta CDR3 rearrangement, sequence reads were collapsed and filtered. For each sample, productive Simpson clonality was calculated by taking the square root of Simpson's diversity index across productive rearrangements. TCRdb retrieved this table from immuneACCESS and kept in-frame rearrangements only. Not all clones are present; in checked studies, unresolved V genes account for under half, and no reason is known for the remainder. The DNA gave D and trimming, while V, J and clone size come from that table. Across this sample there are about 130,000 clones, with around 90% seen only once. About 4% of the sample is in the top ten clones.

CDR1 and CDR2 are drawn from the germline V gene: MNHEY, SVGAGI. From the cysteine up to the phenylalanine, the CDR3 has a length of 14 residues. CDR3 DNA is the only sequence kept; it has 42 bases, read in frame from the first base. V loses 7 bases of germline sequence and J loses 1 base, and the interval between the two ends is 11 bases. Each collaborating institution followed its own protocols to collect whole blood in K2EDTA tubes. For TCRbeta analysis, collaborators shipped samples as frozen whole blood, isolated PBMCs, or DNA extracted from either of those sample types. Recombination joined TRBV6-5 with TRBJ1-5; a tentative D call is TRBD1 (5 bases match). The TCR originated in a man aged 45-65 years with active COVID-19. What was sequenced was peripheral blood. The DNA is as follows: TGTGCCAGCAACTCGGGGGAAAGCAATCAGCCCCAGCATTTT. It codes for CASNSGESNQPQHF.